Presented here are 22 T cell receptor beta chains from one specimen sequenced in a study of T cell responses to AZD1222 COVID-19 vaccine. Using immunoSEQ multiplex PCR, the repertoire was profiled, and TCRdb retains in-frame clones only, with some absent. This sample has tens of thousands of clones, with 88% found just once. The sample consisted of peripheral blood, taken 28 days after the second AZD1222 dose. The source is an adult who received the AZD1222 COVID-19 vaccine.

This chain uses TRBV6-2 or TRBV6-3 with TRBJ2-3; D is undetermined. The CDR3 length is 14 residues. Trimming took 1 base from V and 4 from J, leaving 9 bases between them. CDR1 and CDR2 (germline): MNHEY, SVGEGT. CDR3 sequence: CASSYYQGPDTQYF. The CDR3 region has the DNA TGTGCCAGCAGTTACTACCAAGGGCCAGATACGCAGTATTTT.

The chain joins TRBV12-5 to TRBJ1-2, with 8 bases identical to TRBD1. The CDR3 consists of 17 residues. After removal of 1 base from V and 1 base from J, the junction contained 8 bases not matched to a gene. The V gene's germline CDR1 is LGHNT and CDR2 FRNRAP. CDR3 loop: CASGLALQGGINYGYTF. The DNA of the CDR3 is TGTGCTAGTGGTTTGGCACTACAGGGGGGGATTAACTATGGCTACACCTTC.

This chain links TRBV6-5 with TRBJ1-4, with 9 bases lining up with TRBD1. Trimming cost V 2 bases and J 8 bases; bases outside gene matches: 6. The CDR3 sequence is 15 residues long. Germline V gene lookup returns CDR1 MNHEY and CDR2 SVGAGI. CDR3 loop: CASSYGTGRDEKLFF. CDR3 DNA: TGTGCCAGCAGTTACGGGACAGGGAGGGACGAAAAACTGTTTTTT.

The chain combines TRBV13 with TRBJ2-7, with 7 bases fitting TRBD1. The CDR3 sequence is 16 residues long. Germline V gives CDR1 PRHDT, CDR2 FYEKMQ (reference sequence). The V gene end was trimmed by 5 bases and the J gene end by 2 bases; junction bases not matched to a gene: 12. As DNA, the CDR3 is TGTGCCAGCAGCGATTCGTCTACAGGGGCTCCCTACGAGCAGTACTTC. Translated, it gives CASSDSSTGAPYEQYF.

This rearrangement joins TRBV11-2 to TRBJ1-1; D is possibly TRBD1 (5 bases). The V gene's germline CDR1 is SGHAT and CDR2 FQNNGV. The germline V and J ends were trimmed by 4 bases and 1 base, with 13 bases remaining between them. The CDR3 sequence is 15 residues long. The CDR3 nucleotides are TGTGCCAGCAGCTCAGCGGGACTTCCGAACACTGAAGCTTTCTTT. This gives the protein CASSSAGLPNTEAFF.

This clone occurred a few times. The CDR3 sequence is CASSYRQEIYEQYF. The CDR3 DNA reads as TGTGCCAGCAGTTACAGACAGGAAATCTACGAGCAGTACTTC. The gene calls are TRBV6-5 and TRBJ2-7; a possible D gene is TRBD1 (6 bases). This CDR3 has 14 residues. V shed 2 bases and J shed 3 bases, with 11 bases lying between them. The germline V gene has CDR1 MNHEY and CDR2 SVGAGI.

Here the CDR3 DNA reads TGTGCCAGCACAGAAGGGGTCGGGAACACTGAAGCTTTCTTT. Encoded protein: CASTEGVGNTEAFF. The chain has TRBV9 and TRBJ1-1, with a tentative D call TRBD1 (5 bases). V shed 6 bases and J shed 1 base, with 13 bases lying between them. Germline-derived CDR1 and CDR2 are SGDLS and YYNGEE. The length of the CDR3 is 14 residues.

In its sample, this clone was seen once. The V gene is TRBV6-5, the J gene TRBJ1-5; 10 nucleotides align to TRBD1. Trimming took 5 bases from V and 4 from J; bases not matched to a gene: 5. The length of the CDR3 is 15 residues. The germline V gene encodes CDR1 MNHEY and CDR2 SVGAGI. The CDR3 DNA reads as TGTGCCAGCAGTCCGACAGGGGGCTTAAATCAGCCCCAGCATTTT. Translating it yields CASSPTGGLNQPQHF.

The V and J genes are TRBV7-2 and TRBJ1-5; possibly TRBD1 for D (5 bases). CDR1 and CDR2 from the germline V gene are SGHTA and FQGNSA. V gave up 0 bases and J gave up 7 bases, with 10 bases separating them. The CDR3 runs to 14 residues. The CDR3 DNA reads as TGTGCCAGCAGCTTAGCGGGGGGGAACCAGCCCCAGCATTTT. Its translation: CASSLAGGNQPQHF.

This chain uses TRBV9 with TRBJ1-6; D is unclear. V lost 3 bases and J 0 bases, leaving 22 bases between the germline ends. The CDR3 covers 20 residues. CDR1 and CDR2 (germline): SGDLS, YYNGEE. CDR3 protein: CASSGTKLTFSCSYNSPLHF. The CDR3 DNA reads as TGTGCCAGCAGCGGGACCAAATTGACTTTCTCCTGCTCCTATAATTCACCCCTCCACTTT.

The rearrangement uses TRBV6-5 and TRBJ2-3; 7 bases are shared with TRBD2. The junction had 11 bases not matched to a gene; V was cut back by 6 bases and J by 5 bases. The CDR3 has 15 residues. Looked up from germline, CDR1 is MNHEY and CDR2 is SVGAGI. CDR3: CASSSGEGWVDTQYF. The CDR3 nucleotides are TGTGCCAGCAGCTCTGGGGAGGGTTGGGTAGATACGCAGTATTTT.

This chain links TRBV5-4 with TRBJ1-2; unclear D gene. V shed 3 bases and J shed 5 bases, with 17 bases lying between them. The CDR3 is 15 amino acids. CDR1 is SGHNT and CDR2 is YYREEE in the germline V gene (reference sequence). The CDR3 loop is CASSSPMGNLYGYTF. DNA of the CDR3: TGTGCCAGCAGCTCACCGATGGGGAACCTATATGGCTACACCTTC.

This chain's CDR3 is CASSQDEGFSYEQYF. The CDR3 nucleotides are TGTGCCAGCAGCCAAGATGAGGGGTTCTCCTACGAGCAGTACTTC. The chain combines TRBV4-2 with TRBJ2-7; possibly TRBD1 or TRBD2 for D (5 bases each). Germline values: CDR1 LGHNA, CDR2 YNFKEQ. The length of the CDR3 is 15 residues. Trimming cost V 0 bases and J 0 bases, with 9 bases left between them.

The rearrangement links TRBV28 to TRBJ2-7, with a tentative D call TRBD1 (6 bases). CDR1 and CDR2 (germline): MDHEN, SYDVKM. Trimming pared 6 bases from V and 4 bases from J, leaving 16 bases between. The CDR3 loop spans 14 amino acids. The CDR3 reads CASRPSGVGYEQYF. CDR3 coding DNA: TGTGCCAGCAGGCCATCAGGGGTTGGTTACGAGCAGTACTTC.

The gene calls are TRBV6-5 and TRBJ1-1, with 8 bases lining up with TRBD1. The junction had 6 bases not matched to a gene; V was cut back by 2 bases and J by 4 bases. This CDR3 has 15 residues. Germline CDR1 MNHEY, CDR2 SVGAGI. The CDR3 DNA reads TGTGCCAGCAGTTACGACAGGGGAGGCGGCACTGAAGCTTTCTTT. As protein: CASSYDRGGGTEAFF.

The chain couples TRBV4-1 to TRBJ1-2; tentatively, D is TRBD1 (6 bases). The CDR3 runs to 11 residues. Germline-derived CDR1 and CDR2 are MGHRA and YSYEKL. V was cut by 8 bases and J by 3 bases, with 7 bases left in between. The DNA of the CDR3 is TGCGCCAGCCAGGGGTACTATGGCTACACCTTC. Translation: CASQGYYGYTF.

The J gene is TRBJ2-3, the V gene TRBV4-2; no definite D call. Germline V lookup: CDR1 LGHNA, CDR2 YNFKEQ. Trimming stripped 6 bases from V and 2 bases from J, with 15 bases between. This CDR3 has 15 residues. The CDR3 is CASRHPGTDTDTQYF. CDR3 DNA sequence: TGTGCCAGCAGACACCCCGGCACAGACACAGATACGCAGTATTTT.

This chain joins TRBV10-3 and TRBJ1-4; TRBD1 agrees at 7 bases. V was pared by 3 bases and J by 7 bases, with 5 bases of the junction left unmatched. The CDR3 covers 14 residues. Germline CDR1 reads ENHRY; CDR2 reads SYGVKD. CDR3 residues: CAISDRDSREKLFF. Here the CDR3 DNA reads TGTGCCATCAGTGACCGGGACAGTCGTGAAAAACTGTTTTTT.

Here the CDR3 DNA reads TGTGCCAGCAGCACCGGCACGGGATGGGCCTACGAGCAGTACTTC. Residues: CASSTGTGWAYEQYF. The rearrangement links TRBV28 to TRBJ2-7; tentative D call: TRBD2 (5 bases). Germline CDR1 MDHEN, CDR2 SYDVKM. The CDR3 spans 15 residues. V was clipped by 6 bases and J by 2 bases, with 17 bases between them.

This chain links TRBV7-2 with TRBJ1-4, with D perhaps matching TRBD1 (6 bases). The CDR3 is made up of 17 amino acids. V gave up 1 base and J gave up 5 bases, with 17 bases separating them. The germline V gene has CDR1 SGHTA and CDR2 FQGNSA. The CDR3 loop reads CASSLVVLGGANEKLFF. The CDR3, as DNA: TGTGCCAGCAGCTTAGTTGTGCTTGGGGGGGCGAATGAAAAACTGTTTTTT. The full variable domain, completed using reference TRBV7-2 and TRBJ1-4, is GAGVSQSPSNKVTEKGKDVELRCDPISGHTALYWYRQSLGQGLEFLIYFQGNSAPDKSGLPSDRFSAERTGGSVSTLTIQRTQQEDSAVYLCASSLVVLGGANEKLFFGSGTQLSVL.

The chain combines TRBV19 with TRBJ2-7; 14 bases fit TRBD2. The CDR3 consists of 15 residues. CDR1 is LNHDA and CDR2 is SQIVND in the germline V gene (reference sequence). J gave up 9 bases and V 4 bases, and 8 bases lay outside the gene matches. The CDR3 protein is CASSTRLAGGQLQYF. For the CDR3, the DNA is TGTGCCAGTAGTACCAGACTAGCGGGAGGGCAATTGCAGTACTTC.

The chain is built from TRBV5-8 and TRBJ2-1; weak D call: TRBD2 (6 bases). Germline V lookup: CDR1 SGHTS, CDR2 YDEGEE. The ends were cut back, 5 bases at V and 0 bases at J, with 12 bases in the middle. There are 15 residues in the CDR3. Written as DNA, the CDR3 is TGTGCCAGCAGGGAGGGCAAAAGCTCCTACAATGAGCAGTTCTTC. Its translation: CASREGKSSYNEQFF.